This TCR beta chain was sequenced in a study of follicular helper T cells after annual influenza vaccination. Points on this clone: Its antigen is not identified.

The time point is: 2015-2016 season, pre-vaccination. Assay used: immunoSEQ multiplex PCR; TCRdb lists only in-frame clones, some missing. The data show more than 7,500 clones, with 85% to 90% seen just once and more than 0.4% held by the top ten. Findings and caveats of the study: ICOS+CD38+ cTfh clonality tracked population frequency, and its change tracked circulating plasmablast change.

Germline CDR1 reads LGHNA; CDR2 reads YNFKEQ. V shed 2 bases and J 5 bases; nucleotides not matched to a gene: 7. The CDR3 loop spans 16 amino acids. This receptor was obtained from an adult who received the influenza vaccine. Sequenced here: CXCR5+ CD38- circulating T follicular helper cells from blood, sampled on the day of influenza vaccination. Subset specified: circulating Tfh, non-naive CD4+CXCR5+PD-1+ (ICOS+CD38+ or ICOS-CD38-). J is TRBJ1-5 and V is TRBV4-2, with 9 bases matching TRBD1. The CDR3 loop is CASSQRTGGVDQPQHF. The CDR3 DNA reads TGTGCCAGCAGCCAACGAACAGGGGGCGTAGATCAGCCCCAGCATTTT.